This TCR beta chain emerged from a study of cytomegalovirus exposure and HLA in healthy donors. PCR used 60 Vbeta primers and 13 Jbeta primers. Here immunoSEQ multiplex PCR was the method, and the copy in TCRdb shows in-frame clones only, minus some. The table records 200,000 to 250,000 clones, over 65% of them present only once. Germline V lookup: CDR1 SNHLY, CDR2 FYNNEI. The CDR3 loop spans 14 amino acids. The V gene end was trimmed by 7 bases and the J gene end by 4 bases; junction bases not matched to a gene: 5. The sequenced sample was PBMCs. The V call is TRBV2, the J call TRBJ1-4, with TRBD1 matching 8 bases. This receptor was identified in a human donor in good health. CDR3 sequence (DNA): TGTGCCAGCAACCGGGACAGGAATAATGAAAAACTGTTTTTT. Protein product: CASNRDRNNEKLFF.